Following are 17 T cell receptor beta chains from one sample sequenced in a study of blood T cell repertoires in COVID-19. The method was immunoSEQ multiplex PCR; TCRdb's version includes in-frame clones alone and lacks a portion of them. The profile shows around 76,000 clones, roughly 85% of them singletons. Sample: peripheral blood. The receptors derive from a man at least 80 years old with acute or convalescent COVID-19.

This clone was seen a single time. This chain joins TRBV6-6 and TRBJ1-1; D unresolved. This CDR3 spans 14 amino acids. V lost 8 bases to trimming and J lost 0 bases, with 13 bases between them. CDR1 is MNHNY and CDR2 is SVGAGI in the germline V gene (reference sequence). CDR3 coding DNA: TGTGCCAGCGGACCGGGAGTAATGAACACTGAAGCTTTCTTT. Translating gives CASGPGVMNTEAFF.

V and J are TRBV5-1 and TRBJ1-1, with 8 bases matching TRBD1. Trimming took 4 bases from V and 7 from J; bases not matched to a gene: 9. Germline CDR1 SGHRS, CDR2 YFSETQ. The CDR3 sequence is 14 residues long. This CDR3 reads CASSTGTGGNEAFF. The CDR3 DNA sequence: TGCGCCAGCAGCACCGGGACAGGAGGTAATGAAGCTTTCTTT. The variable domain in full, completed from reference TRBV5-1 and TRBJ1-1, reads KAGVTQTPRYLIKTRGQQVTLSCSPISGHRSVSWYQQTPGQGLQFLFEYFSETQRNKGNFPGRFSGRQFSNSRSEMNVSTLELGDSALYLCASSTGTGGNEAFFGQGTRLTVV.

The gene calls are TRBV30 and TRBJ1-2; 7 bases line up with TRBD1. V shed 4 bases and J 7 bases; nucleotides not matched to a gene: 6. The germline gives CDR1 GTSNPN, CDR2 SVGIG (reference sequence). This CDR3 has 12 residues. In nucleotides, the CDR3 is TGTGCCTGGATATGGCAGGGGGTTGGCTACACCTTC. It yields the protein CAWIWQGVGYTF.

The rearrangement uses TRBV5-4 and TRBJ1-1, with D possibly being TRBD1 (6 bases). CDR3 size: 14 residues. Trimming stripped 4 bases from V and 4 bases from J, with 14 bases between. Germline V gives CDR1 SGHNT, CDR2 YYREEE (reference sequence). The CDR3 here is CASSILQGTTEAFF. CDR3 nucleotides: TGTGCCAGCAGCATCTTACAGGGAACCACTGAAGCTTTCTTT.

This chain connects TRBV11-1 to TRBJ1-1; 7 nucleotides line up with TRBD1. This CDR3 region has 14 residues. Germline lookup yields CDR1 SGHAT and CDR2 FQDESV (reference sequence). With 7 bases clipped from V and 4 bases from J, the junction kept 9 bases outside the gene matches. In DNA form, the CDR3 reads TGTGCCAGCATTGACAGGGTGGGAGGCACTGAAGCTTTCTTT. Its protein product is CASIDRVGGTEAFF.

In this sample, this clone turned up once. The chain employs TRBV28 and TRBJ1-1, with D perhaps TRBD1 (5 bases). V gave up 5 bases and J gave up 10 bases, with 14 bases separating them. CDR3 length equals 12 residues. CDR1 and CDR2 from the germline V gene are MDHEN and SYDVKM. DNA of the CDR3: TGTGCCAGCAGTCTCTCGTGGGGCAGAGCTTTCTTT. This encodes CASSLSWGRAFF.

CDR3 residues: CASSVRLGNRGRVNYGYTF. The CDR3 nucleotides read TGTGCCAGCAGCGTAAGGTTAGGGAACAGGGGGCGAGTTAACTATGGCTACACCTTC. The gene calls are TRBV9 and TRBJ1-2; 9 positions match TRBD1. V shed 1 base, J shed 1 base, and the junction held 14 bases outside the gene matches. The CDR3 sequence is 19 residues long. Per the germline V gene, CDR1 is SGDLS and CDR2 is YYNGEE.

This clone was observed a few times. The V and J genes are TRBV2 and TRBJ2-7, with a possible D match to TRBD2 (5 bases). Per germline, CDR1 SNHLY and CDR2 FYNNEI. V was pared by 3 bases and J by 3 bases, with 12 bases between. CDR3 length: 14 residues. This CDR3 is CASSDSVGLYEQYF. The CDR3, as DNA: TGTGCCAGCAGTGATAGCGTAGGTCTCTACGAGCAGTACTTC.

This chain connects TRBV4-3 to TRBJ1-2; no firm D call. This CDR3 is 14 amino acids long. Germline CDR1 LGHNA, CDR2 YSLEER. With 1 base removed from V and 7 bases from J, the gap between germline ends came to 13 bases. CDR3 region: CASSQVGQVGGYTF. As DNA, the CDR3 is TGCGCCAGCAGCCAAGTTGGGCAGGTGGGTGGCTACACCTTC.

This sequence joins TRBV9 and TRBJ1-2; tentatively, D is TRBD1 (5 bases). This CDR3 region has 12 residues. Between the trimmed V and J ends, which lost 4 bases and 7 bases, there was a span of 11 bases. The V gene's germline CDR1 is SGDLS and CDR2 YYNGEE. The CDR3 DNA follows: TGTGCCAGCAGCCGACAGACTTCTGGCTACACCTTC. Its translation: CASSRQTSGYTF. The full variable domain, with the rest looked up from reference TRBV9 and TRBJ1-2, is DSGVTQTPKHLITATGQRVTLRCSPRSGDLSVYWYQQSLDQGLQFLIQYYNGEERAKGNILERFSAQQFPDLHSELNLSSLELGDSALYFCASSRQTSGYTFGSGTRLTVV.

This rearrangement joins TRBV28 to TRBJ2-7; TRBD1 is a possible D gene (6 bases). CDR1 and CDR2 from the germline V gene are MDHEN and SYDVKM. The CDR3 runs 14 residues. V gave up 11 bases and J gave up 4 bases, with 21 bases separating them. The CDR3 reads CASLEHRAPYEQYF. The CDR3 nucleotides are TGTGCCTCCTTGGAACACAGGGCCCCTTACGAGCAGTACTTC.

The CDR3 nucleotides read TGCGCCAGTAAACAGGGCAGCTCCTATAATTCACCCCTCCACTTT. Protein: CASKQGSSYNSPLHF. This chain joins TRBV10-2 and TRBJ1-6; the D gene is possibly TRBD1 (6 bases). In germline, CDR1 is WSHSY, CDR2 SAAADI. This CDR3 is 15 amino acids long. Between the trimmed V and J ends, which lost 9 bases and 0 bases, there was a span of 12 bases.

The CDR3 reads CASSLANPETYEQYF. CDR3 in DNA: TGTGCCAGCAGCTTAGCGAACCCAGAAACCTACGAGCAGTACTTC. V is TRBV7-2 and J is TRBJ2-7; D call uncertain. V was clipped by 0 bases and J by 2 bases, with 11 bases between them. Germline assignment: CDR1 SGHTA and CDR2 FQGNSA. This CDR3 has 15 residues.

The rearrangement uses TRBV18 and TRBJ2-3; possibly TRBD1 for D (5 bases). The CDR3 is 15 residues long. The germline gives CDR1 KGHSH, CDR2 LQKENI. V lost 5 bases and J 3 bases, leaving 15 bases between the germline ends. The CDR3 nucleotides read TGTGCCAGCTCAACCCGTTTGCAGGGTACAGATACGCAGTATTTT. Encoded protein: CASSTRLQGTDTQYF.

The gene calls are TRBV30 and TRBJ1-6, with 10 bases identical to TRBD1. V shed 3 bases and J 7 bases; nucleotides not matched to a gene: 6. Per germline, CDR1 GTSNPN and CDR2 SVGIG (reference sequence). The CDR3 length is 15 residues. CDR3 nucleotide sequence: TGTGCCTGGAGAAGACAGGGGGCTGACAATTCACCCCTCCACTTT. The encoded protein is CAWRRQGADNSPLHF.

The V gene is TRBV5-1, the J gene TRBJ1-2; D is perhaps TRBD1 (5 bases). Trimming took off 2 bases at V and 4 bases at J, with 12 bases between the two ends. Germline assignment: CDR1 SGHRS and CDR2 YFSETQ. The CDR3 length is 14 residues. The CDR3 bases are TGCGCCAGCAGCTTAACTGGGGGGGTCTATGGCTACACCTTC. This gives the protein CASSLTGGVYGYTF.

The J gene is TRBJ1-4, the V gene TRBV5-5, with TRBD1 identical over 8 bases. Trimming removed 4 bases from V and 8 bases from J; junction bases left unmatched: 10. Germline CDR1 and CDR2: SGHKS and YYEKEE (reference sequence). The CDR3 totals 15 residues. CDR3 protein: CASSVYRGVVEKLFF. Written as DNA, the CDR3 is TGTGCCAGCAGCGTATACAGGGGGGTTGTGGAAAAACTGTTTTTT.